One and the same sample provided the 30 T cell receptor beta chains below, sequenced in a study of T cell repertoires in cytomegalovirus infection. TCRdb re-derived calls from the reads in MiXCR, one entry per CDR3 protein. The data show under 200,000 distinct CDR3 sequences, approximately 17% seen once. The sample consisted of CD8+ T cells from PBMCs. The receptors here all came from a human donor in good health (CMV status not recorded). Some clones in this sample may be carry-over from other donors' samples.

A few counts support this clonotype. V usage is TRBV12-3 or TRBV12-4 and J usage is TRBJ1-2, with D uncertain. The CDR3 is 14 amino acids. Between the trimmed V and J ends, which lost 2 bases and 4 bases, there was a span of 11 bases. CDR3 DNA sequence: TGTGCCAGCAGTTTACAGATAGATCTCTATGGCTACACCTTC. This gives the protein CASSLQIDLYGYTF.

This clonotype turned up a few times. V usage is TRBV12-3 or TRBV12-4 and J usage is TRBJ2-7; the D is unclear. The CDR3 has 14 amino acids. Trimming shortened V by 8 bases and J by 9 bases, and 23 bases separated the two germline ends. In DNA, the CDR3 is TGTGCCAGCCACTCCGAAGAGTGGGCCTCGGGGCAGTACTTC. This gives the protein CASHSEEWASGQYF.

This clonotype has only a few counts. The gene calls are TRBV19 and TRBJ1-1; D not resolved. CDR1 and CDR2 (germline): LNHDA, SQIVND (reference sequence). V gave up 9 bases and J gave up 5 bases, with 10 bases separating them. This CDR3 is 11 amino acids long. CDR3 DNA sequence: TGTGCCAGCCGCGGGCGTACTGAAGCTTTCTTT. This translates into CASRGRTEAFF.

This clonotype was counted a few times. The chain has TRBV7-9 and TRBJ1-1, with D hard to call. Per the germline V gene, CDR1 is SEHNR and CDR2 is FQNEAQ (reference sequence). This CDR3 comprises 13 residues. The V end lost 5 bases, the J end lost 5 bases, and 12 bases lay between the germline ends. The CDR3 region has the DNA TGTGCCAGCAGCAGGGAGGGAAGGACTGAAGCTTTCTTT. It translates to CASSREGRTEAFF. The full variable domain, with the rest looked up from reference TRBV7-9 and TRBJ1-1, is DTGVSQNPRHKITKRGQNVTFRCDPISEHNRLYWYRQTLGQGPEFLTYFQNEAQLEKSRLLSDRFSAERPKGSFSTLEIQRTEQGDSAMYLCASSREGRTEAFFGQGTRLTVV.

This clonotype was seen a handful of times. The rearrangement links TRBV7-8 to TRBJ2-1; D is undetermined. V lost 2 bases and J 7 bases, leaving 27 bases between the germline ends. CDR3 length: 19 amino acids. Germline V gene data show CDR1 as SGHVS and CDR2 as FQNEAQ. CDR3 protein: CASSLSRIFTPSTRNEQFF. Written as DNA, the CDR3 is TGTGCCAGCAGCTTATCGCGGATTTTTACCCCTTCCACAAGGAATGAGCAGTTCTTC.

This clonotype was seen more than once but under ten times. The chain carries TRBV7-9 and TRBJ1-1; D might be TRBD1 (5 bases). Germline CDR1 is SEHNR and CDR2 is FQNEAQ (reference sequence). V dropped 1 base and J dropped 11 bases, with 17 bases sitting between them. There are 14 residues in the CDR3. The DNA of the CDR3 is TGTGCCAGCAGCTTAGTGGAGGCCGTGGGGGGGGCTTTCTTT. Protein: CASSLVEAVGGAFF.

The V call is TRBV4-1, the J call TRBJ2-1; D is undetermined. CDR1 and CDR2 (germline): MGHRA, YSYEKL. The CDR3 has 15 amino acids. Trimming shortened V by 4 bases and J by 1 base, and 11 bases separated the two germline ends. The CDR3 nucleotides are TGCGCCAGCAGCCTTGATAAAGGGTCCTACAATGAGCAGTTCTTC. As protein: CASSLDKGSYNEQFF.

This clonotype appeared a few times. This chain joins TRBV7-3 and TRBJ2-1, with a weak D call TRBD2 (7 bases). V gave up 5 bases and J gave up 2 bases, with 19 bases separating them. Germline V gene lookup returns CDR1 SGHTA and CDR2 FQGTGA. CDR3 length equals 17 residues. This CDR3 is CASSIHEGGRAYNEQFF. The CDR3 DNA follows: TGTGCCAGCAGCATACACGAGGGGGGGAGAGCCTACAATGAGCAGTTCTTC.

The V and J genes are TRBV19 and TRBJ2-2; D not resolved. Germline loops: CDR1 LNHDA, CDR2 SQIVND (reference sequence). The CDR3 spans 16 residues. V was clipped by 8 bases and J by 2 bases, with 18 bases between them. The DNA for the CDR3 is TGTGCCAGTGGTCCCGGTAGAGTTCTTAACACCGGGGAGCTGTTTTTT. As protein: CASGPGRVLNTGELFF.

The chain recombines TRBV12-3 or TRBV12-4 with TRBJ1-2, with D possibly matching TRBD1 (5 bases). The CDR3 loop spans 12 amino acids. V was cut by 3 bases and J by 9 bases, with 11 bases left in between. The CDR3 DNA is TGTGCCAGCAGTTTTGGGGGAGATAGCTACACCTTC. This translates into CASSFGGDSYTF.

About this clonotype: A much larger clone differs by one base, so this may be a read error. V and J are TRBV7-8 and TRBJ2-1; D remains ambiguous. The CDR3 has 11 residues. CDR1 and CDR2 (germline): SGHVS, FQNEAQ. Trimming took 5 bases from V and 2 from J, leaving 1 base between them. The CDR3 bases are TGTGCCAGCAGCACCTACAATGAGCAGTTCTTC. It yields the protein CASSTYNEQFF.

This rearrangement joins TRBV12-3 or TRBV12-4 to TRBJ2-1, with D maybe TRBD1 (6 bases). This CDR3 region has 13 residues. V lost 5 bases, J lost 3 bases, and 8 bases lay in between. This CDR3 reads CASSKDSYNEQFF. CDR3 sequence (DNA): TGTGCCAGCAGTAAGGACAGCTACAATGAGCAGTTCTTC.

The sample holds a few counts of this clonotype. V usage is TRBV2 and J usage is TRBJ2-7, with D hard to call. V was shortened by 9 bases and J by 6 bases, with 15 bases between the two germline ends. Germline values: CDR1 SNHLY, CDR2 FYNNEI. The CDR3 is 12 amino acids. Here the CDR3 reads CASGKSYAEQYF. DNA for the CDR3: TGTGCCAGTGGGAAATCTTATGCCGAGCAGTACTTC.

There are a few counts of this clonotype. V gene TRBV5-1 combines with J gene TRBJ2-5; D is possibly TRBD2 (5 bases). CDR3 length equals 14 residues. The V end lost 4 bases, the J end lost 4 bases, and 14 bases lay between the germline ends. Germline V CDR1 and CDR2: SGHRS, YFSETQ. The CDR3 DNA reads TGCGCCAGCAGCGAGGACTGGCCTGCAGAGACCCAGTACTTC. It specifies CASSEDWPAETQYF.

The CDR3 DNA reads TGTGCCAGCAGCTTAGCGGGTAGCGGGGGCTCCTACAATGAGCAGTTCTTC. Protein product: CASSLAGSGGSYNEQFF. V and J are TRBV7-8 and TRBJ2-1; 9 positions match TRBD2. Unmatched junction bases numbered 3, after V lost 0 bases and J lost 0 bases. CDR1 is SGHVS, CDR2 FQNEAQ, per germline. The CDR3 is made up of 17 amino acids.

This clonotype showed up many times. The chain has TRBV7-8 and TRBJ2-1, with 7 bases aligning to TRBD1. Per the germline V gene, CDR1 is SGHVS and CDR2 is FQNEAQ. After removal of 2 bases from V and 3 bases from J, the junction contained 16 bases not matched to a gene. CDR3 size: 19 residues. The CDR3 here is CASSLRFRGNGRFYNEQFF. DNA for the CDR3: TGTGCCAGCAGCTTACGCTTCAGGGGGAATGGGCGATTCTACAATGAGCAGTTCTTC.

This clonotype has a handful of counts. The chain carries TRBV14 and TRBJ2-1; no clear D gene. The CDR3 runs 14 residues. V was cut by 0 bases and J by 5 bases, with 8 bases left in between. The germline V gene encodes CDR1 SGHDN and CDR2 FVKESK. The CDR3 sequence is CASSQDLGNNEQFF. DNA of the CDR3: TGTGCCAGCAGCCAAGATTTGGGCAACAATGAGCAGTTCTTC. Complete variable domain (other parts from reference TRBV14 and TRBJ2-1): EAGVTQFPSHSVIEKGQTVTLRCDPISGHDNLYWYRRVMGKEIKFLLHFVKESKQDESGMPNNRFLAERTGGTYSTLKVQPAELEDSGVYFCASSQDLGNNEQFFGPGTRLTVL.

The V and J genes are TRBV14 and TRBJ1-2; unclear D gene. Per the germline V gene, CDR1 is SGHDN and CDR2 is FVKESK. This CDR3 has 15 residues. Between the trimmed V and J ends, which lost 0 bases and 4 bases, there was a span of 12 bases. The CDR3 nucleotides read TGTGCCAGCAGCCAAGATCGCCGGGGAATCTATGGCTACACCTTC. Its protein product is CASSQDRRGIYGYTF.

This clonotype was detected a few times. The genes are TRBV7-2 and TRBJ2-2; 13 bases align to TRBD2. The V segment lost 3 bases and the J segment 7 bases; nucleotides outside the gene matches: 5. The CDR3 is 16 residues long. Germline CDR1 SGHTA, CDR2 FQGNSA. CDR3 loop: CASSFGLAGVGGELFF. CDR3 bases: TGTGCCAGCAGCTTCGGACTAGCGGGGGTAGGCGGGGAGCTGTTTTTT.

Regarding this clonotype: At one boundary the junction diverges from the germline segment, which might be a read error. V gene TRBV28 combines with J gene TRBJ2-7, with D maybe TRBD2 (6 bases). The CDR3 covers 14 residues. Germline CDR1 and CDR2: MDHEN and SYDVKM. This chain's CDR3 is CASSPRGSSDEQYF. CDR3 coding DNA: TGTGCCAGCAGTCCACGGGGGTCCTCCGACGAGCAGTACTTC.

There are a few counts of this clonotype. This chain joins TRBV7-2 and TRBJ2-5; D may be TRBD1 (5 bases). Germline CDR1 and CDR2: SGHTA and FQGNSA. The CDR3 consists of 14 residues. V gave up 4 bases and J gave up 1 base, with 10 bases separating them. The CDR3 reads CASSSRQIQETQYF. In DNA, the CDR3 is TGTGCCAGCAGCTCCCGACAGATCCAAGAGACCCAGTACTTC.

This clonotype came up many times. The CDR3 sequence is CAGRNPGQISNYGYTF. The CDR3 DNA sequence: TGTGCCGGCCGAAATCCGGGACAGATATCTAACTATGGCTACACCTTC. The chain employs TRBV7-2 and TRBJ1-2, with 7 nucleotides matching TRBD1. The CDR3 loop spans 16 amino acids. J was trimmed by 0 bases and V by 11 bases; bases with no gene match: 15. The germline CDR1 and CDR2 sequences are SGHTA and FQGNSA.

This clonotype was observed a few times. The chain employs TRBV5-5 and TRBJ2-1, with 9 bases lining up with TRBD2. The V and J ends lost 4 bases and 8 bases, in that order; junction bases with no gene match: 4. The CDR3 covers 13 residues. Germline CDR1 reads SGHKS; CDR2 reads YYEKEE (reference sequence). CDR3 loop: CASSPGLAYEQFF. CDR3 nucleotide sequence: TGTGCCAGCAGCCCGGGACTAGCATATGAGCAGTTCTTC.

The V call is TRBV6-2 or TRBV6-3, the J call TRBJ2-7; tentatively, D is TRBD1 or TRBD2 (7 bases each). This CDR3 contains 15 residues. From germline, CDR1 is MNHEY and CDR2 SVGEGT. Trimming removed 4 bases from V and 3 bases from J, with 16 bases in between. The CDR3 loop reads CASSFDRDYFYEQYF. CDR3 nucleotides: TGTGCCAGCAGTTTCGACAGGGACTATTTCTACGAGCAGTACTTC.

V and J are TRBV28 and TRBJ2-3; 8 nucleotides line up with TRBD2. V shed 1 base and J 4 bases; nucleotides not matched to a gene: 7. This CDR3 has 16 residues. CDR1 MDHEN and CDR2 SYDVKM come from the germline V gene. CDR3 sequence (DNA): TGTGCCAGCAGTTTATTCGCGGGAGCGGGGGCAGATACGCAGTATTTT. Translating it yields CASSLFAGAGADTQYF.

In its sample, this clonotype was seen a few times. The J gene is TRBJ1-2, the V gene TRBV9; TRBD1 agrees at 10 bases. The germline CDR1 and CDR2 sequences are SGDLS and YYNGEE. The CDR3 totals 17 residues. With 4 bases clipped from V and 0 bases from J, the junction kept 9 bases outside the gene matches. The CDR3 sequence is CASSTRWDRGANYGYTF. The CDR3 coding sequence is TGTGCCAGCAGCACCAGGTGGGACAGGGGAGCTAACTATGGCTACACCTTC.

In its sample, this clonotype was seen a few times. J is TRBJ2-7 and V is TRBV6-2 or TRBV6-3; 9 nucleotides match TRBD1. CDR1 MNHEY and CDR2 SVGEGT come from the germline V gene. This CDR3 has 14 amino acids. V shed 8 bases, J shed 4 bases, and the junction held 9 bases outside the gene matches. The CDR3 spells CASVWGQGRYEQYF. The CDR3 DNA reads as TGTGCCAGCGTGTGGGGACAGGGACGATACGAGCAGTACTTC.

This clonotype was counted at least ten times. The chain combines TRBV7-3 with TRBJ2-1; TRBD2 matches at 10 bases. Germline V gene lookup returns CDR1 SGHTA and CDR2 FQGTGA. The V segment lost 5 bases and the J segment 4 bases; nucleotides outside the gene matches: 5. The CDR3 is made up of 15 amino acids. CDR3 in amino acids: CASSLGTSAYNEQFF. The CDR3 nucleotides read TGTGCCAGCAGCCTTGGGACTAGCGCGTACAATGAGCAGTTCTTC.

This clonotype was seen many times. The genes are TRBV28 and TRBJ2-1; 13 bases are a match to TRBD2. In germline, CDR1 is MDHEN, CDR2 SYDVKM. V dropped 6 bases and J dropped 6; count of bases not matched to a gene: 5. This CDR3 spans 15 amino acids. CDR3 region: CASSLGLAGVNEQFF. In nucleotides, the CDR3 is TGTGCCAGCAGCTTAGGACTAGCGGGGGTCAATGAGCAGTTCTTC.

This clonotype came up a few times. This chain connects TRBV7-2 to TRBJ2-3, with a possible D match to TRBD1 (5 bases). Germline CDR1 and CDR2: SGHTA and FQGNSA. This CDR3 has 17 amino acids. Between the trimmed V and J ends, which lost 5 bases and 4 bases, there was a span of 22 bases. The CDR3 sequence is CASSARSRRVGADTQYF. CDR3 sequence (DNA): TGTGCCAGCAGCGCAAGATCCCGTAGAGTAGGGGCAGATACGCAGTATTTT.